These 2 T cell receptor beta chains originate from one sample sequenced in a study of regulatory T cells in long-lasting Graves disease. Investigators prepared the TCR beta libraries by applying iRepertoire HTBI primers and Arm-PCR of CDR3 regions. Each CDR3 protein is one row after TCRdb ran MiXCR on the multiplex PCR reads. The sample records over 650,000 distinct CDR3 sequences, 30% being singletons. This sample's time point: persistent/refractory GD, antithyroid drugs over 5 years with positive TRAb. PBMCs provided the RNA from which the TCR library was made. The sequencing used peripheral blood mononuclear cells (PBMCs), collected when the disease was refractory, from a patient treated with antithyroid drugs. The receptors originated from a female donor with Graves disease.

V and J are TRBV11-2 and TRBJ2-7; D unclear. From germline, CDR1 is SGHAT and CDR2 FQNNGV. This CDR3 has 15 residues. V was cut by 1 base and J by 0 bases, with 10 bases left in between. The CDR3 sequence: CASSLVRSPSYEQYF. The CDR3 DNA reads TGTGCCAGCAGCTTAGTCAGGAGTCCCTCCTACGAGCAGTACTTC.

This clonotype was recorded at least ten times. V usage is TRBV3-1 and J usage is TRBJ1-4; D unresolved. Trimming took 3 bases from V and 10 from J, leaving 21 bases between them. The CDR3 loop spans 16 amino acids. The V gene's germline CDR1 is LGHDT and CDR2 YNNKEL (reference sequence). The CDR3 loop is CASSHIGLEMDRKLFF. CDR3 DNA: TGTGCCAGCAGCCACATCGGCCTTGAGATGGATCGAAAACTGTTTTTT. Complete variable domain (other parts from reference TRBV3-1 and TRBJ1-4): DTAVSQTPKYLVTQMGNDKSIKCEQNLGHDTMYWYKQDSKKFLKIMFSYNNKELIINETVPNRFSPKSPDKAHLNLHINSLELGDSAVYFCASSHIGLEMDRKLFFGSGTQLSVL.